The 24 T cell receptor beta chains presented below share a single source sample, sequenced in a study of T cell responses to AZD1222 COVID-19 vaccine. TCRdb's copy holds only in-frame clones and misses some; the assay was immunoSEQ multiplex PCR. This repertoire shows fewer than 150,000 clones, roughly 88% found once; its top ten account for 6.5%. Sequenced material: peripheral blood, taken 28 days after the second AZD1222 dose. These receptors were collected from an adult who received the AZD1222 COVID-19 vaccine.

The genes are TRBV4-3 and TRBJ2-3; D tentatively fits TRBD1 or TRBD2 (5 bases each). The V gene lost 8 bases and the J gene lost 2 bases, with 11 bases spanning the gap. The CDR3 extends over 13 amino acids. Germline assignment: CDR1 LGHNA and CDR2 YSLEER. Here the CDR3 reads CASARGYTDTQYF. As DNA, the CDR3 is TGCGCCAGCGCCCGGGGCTACACAGATACGCAGTATTTT.

About this clone: At the DNA level, this CDR3 is encoded by other sequences in the same sample as well. V is TRBV12-3 or TRBV12-4 and J is TRBJ1-5; D is perhaps TRBD1 (5 bases). The ends were cut back, 5 bases at V and 4 bases at J, with 9 bases in the middle. CDR3 size: 13 residues. The CDR3 DNA sequence: TGTGCCAGCAGTGGAACAGGAAATCAGCCCCAGCATTTT. Residues: CASSGTGNQPQHF.

CDR3 sequence reads: CASSPDGNYGYTF. The DNA for the CDR3 is TGTGCCAGCTCACCAGACGGTAACTATGGCTACACCTTC. The chain recombines TRBV18 with TRBJ1-2; D is undetermined. CDR1 KGHSH and CDR2 LQKENI come from the germline V gene. Trimming pared 2 bases from V and 1 base from J, leaving 5 bases between. There are 13 residues in the CDR3.

The chain carries TRBV7-2 and TRBJ2-1; D not certain. The V end was cut by 5 bases, the J end by 4 bases, with 12 bases between. This CDR3 comprises 14 residues. CDR1 and CDR2 (germline): SGHTA, FQGNSA. The CDR3 loop reads CASSPKSGYNEQFF. Here the CDR3 DNA reads TGTGCCAGCAGCCCAAAGTCCGGGTACAATGAGCAGTTCTTC.

The chain joins TRBV2 to TRBJ1-2; D remains ambiguous. The ends were cut back, 1 base at V and 2 bases at J, with 11 bases in the middle. This CDR3 spans 15 amino acids. CDR1 is SNHLY and CDR2 is FYNNEI in the germline V gene. The CDR3 spells CASSEGRSENYGYTF. CDR3 DNA sequence: TGTGCCAGCAGTGAAGGCAGGAGCGAGAACTATGGCTACACCTTC.

The chain couples TRBV18 to TRBJ2-3; tentative D call: TRBD1 (5 bases). Between the trimmed V and J ends, which lost 2 bases and 4 bases, there was a span of 16 bases. Germline-derived CDR1 and CDR2 are KGHSH and LQKENI. This CDR3 is built from 16 residues. As DNA, the CDR3 is TGTGCCAGCTCACCATCTGTCAGGGTGTCGGCAGATACGCAGTATTTT. Amino acids: CASSPSVRVSADTQYF. Full variable domain (remainder filled in from reference TRBV18 and TRBJ2-3): NAGVMQNPRHLVRRRGQEARLRCSPMKGHSHVYWYRQLPEEGLKFMVYLQKENIIDESGMPKERFSAEFPKEGPSILRIQQVVRGDSAAYFCASSPSVRVSADTQYFGPGTRLTVL.

This clone was found once. The gene calls are TRBV4-2 and TRBJ2-5, with 13 bases matching TRBD2. The CDR3 length is 20 residues. J was trimmed by 4 bases and V by 0 bases; bases with no gene match: 14. Germline values: CDR1 LGHNA, CDR2 YNFKEQ. The CDR3 protein is CASSQEATSGGFRHGETQYF. CDR3 coding DNA: TGTGCCAGCAGCCAAGAAGCGACTAGCGGGGGGTTCCGGCATGGAGAGACCCAGTACTTC.

This chain connects TRBV7-2 to TRBJ2-5, with 8 bases aligning to TRBD1. J lost 6 bases, V lost 2 bases, and 5 bases had no gene match. Germline CDR1 and CDR2: SGHTA and FQGNSA. The CDR3 runs to 14 residues. In DNA, the CDR3 is TGTGCCAGCAGCTTATTGGGACAGGATAAGACCCAGTACTTC. Translation gives CASSLLGQDKTQYF.

The table lists this clone with a few counts. The chain uses TRBV3-1 (or the pseudogene TRBV3-2) and TRBJ1-2, with D perhaps matching TRBD1 (5 bases). The CDR3 spans 14 residues. V lost 0 bases and J 8 bases, leaving 13 bases between the germline ends. Germline CDR1 reads LGHDT; CDR2 reads YNNKEL (reference sequence). CDR3 amino acids: CASSQEGRGSGYTF. The DNA of the CDR3 is TGTGCCAGCAGCCAAGAGGGTCGGGGGAGCGGCTACACCTTC.

Written as DNA, the CDR3 is TGTGCCAGCAGCCCTCGGGACAGTGACCCGGAAAAACTGTTTTTT. This sequence encodes CASSPRDSDPEKLFF. The chain joins TRBV7-9 to TRBJ1-4; 7 positions agree with TRBD1. The V gene end was trimmed by 5 bases and the J gene end by 8 bases; junction bases not matched to a gene: 11. CDR3 length: 15 residues. Looked up from germline, CDR1 is SEHNR and CDR2 is FQNEAQ (reference sequence).

The rearrangement joins TRBV6-5 to TRBJ1-2, with 9 positions matching TRBD1. The CDR3 consists of 15 residues. J was trimmed by 7 bases and V by 0 bases; bases with no gene match: 6. In germline, CDR1 is MNHEY, CDR2 SVGAGI. The chain's CDR3 is CASSYSDRTGAGYTF. DNA of the CDR3: TGTGCCAGCAGTTACTCTGACCGGACAGGGGCTGGCTACACCTTC.

In this sample, this clone turned up once. The V call is TRBV6-2 or TRBV6-3, the J call TRBJ2-1; 12 bases map to TRBD2. From germline, CDR1 is MNHEY and CDR2 SVGEGT. There are 16 residues in the CDR3. V shed 2 bases and J 8 bases; nucleotides not matched to a gene: 7. The CDR3 DNA sequence: TGTGCCAGCAGTTACGGCACTAGCGGGGGGTCCTATGAGCAGTTCTTC. This translates into CASSYGTSGGSYEQFF.

The rearrangement uses TRBV6-1 and TRBJ2-2; D ambiguous. The CDR3 runs to 13 residues. The germline V gene has CDR1 MNHNS and CDR2 SASEGT. The V gene lost 3 bases and the J gene lost 4 bases, with 6 bases spanning the gap. CDR3 sequence: CASSDRATGELFF. The CDR3 DNA is TGTGCCAGCAGTGATCGAGCCACCGGGGAGCTGTTTTTT.

Concerning this clone: The sample has other DNA sequences that encode this CDR3 too. The genes are TRBV6-5 and TRBJ2-7; the match to TRBD1 covers 7 bases. After removal of 6 bases from V and 3 bases from J, the junction contained 5 bases not matched to a gene. Germline CDR1 is MNHEY and CDR2 is SVGAGI. The CDR3 is 13 residues long. The CDR3 sequence is CASSRDRVYEQYF. As DNA, the CDR3 is TGTGCCAGCAGCAGGGACAGAGTCTACGAGCAGTACTTC.

The gene calls are TRBV9 and TRBJ2-5; TRBD2 matches 7 bases. After removal of 7 bases from V and 5 bases from J, the junction contained 5 bases not matched to a gene. The germline CDR1 and CDR2 sequences are SGDLS and YYNGEE. The CDR3 runs to 12 residues. The CDR3 bases are TGTGCCAGCCAAGGGAGGGATGAGACCCAGTACTTC. Protein product: CASQGRDETQYF.

This sequence joins TRBV18 and TRBJ2-2, with a tentative D call TRBD1 (6 bases). Looked up from germline, CDR1 is KGHSH and CDR2 is LQKENI. The CDR3 has 14 residues. V lost 6 bases, J lost 2 bases, and 10 bases lay in between. Here the CDR3 DNA reads TGTGCCAGCTCCCAACAGGGAAACACCGGGGAGCTGTTTTTT. The encoded protein is CASSQQGNTGELFF.

This rearrangement joins TRBV5-1 to TRBJ1-4; TRBD1 agrees at 10 bases. Trimming took 0 bases from V and 8 from J; bases not matched to a gene: 4. The CDR3 is made up of 15 amino acids. Germline V gene sequence: CDR1 SGHRS, CDR2 YFSETQ. For the CDR3, the DNA is TGCGCCAGCAGCTTGGCCGGGACAGGGGACGAAAAACTGTTTTTT. Encoded protein: CASSLAGTGDEKLFF.

This chain connects TRBV5-5 to TRBJ1-2; the match to TRBD1 covers 9 bases. The germline gives CDR1 SGHKS, CDR2 YYEKEE (reference sequence). The trim removed 7 bases at V and 7 bases at J, leaving 17 bases unmatched. This CDR3 has 16 amino acids. In nucleotides, the CDR3 is TGTGCCAGCCATTCCCGTACAGAACAGGGGGCAGGTGGCTACACCTTC. It encodes CASHSRTEQGAGGYTF.

The V gene is TRBV15, the J gene TRBJ1-2; D might be TRBD1 (5 bases). V lost 0 bases, J lost 10 bases, and 15 bases lay in between. Germline lookup yields CDR1 LNHNV and CDR2 YYDKDF (reference sequence). The CDR3 spans 14 residues. The CDR3 bases are TGTGCCACCAGCAGAGATCGATCGGGACTGGACTACACCTTC. This codes for CATSRDRSGLDYTF.

Regarding this clone: At the DNA level, this CDR3 is encoded by other sequences in the same sample as well. This rearrangement joins TRBV5-1 to TRBJ1-1; a possible D gene is TRBD1 (6 bases). The CDR3 consists of 14 residues. CDR1 and CDR2 (germline): SGHRS, YFSETQ. The germline V and J ends were trimmed by 4 bases and 1 base, with 11 bases remaining between them. The CDR3 bases are TGCGCCAGCAGCCTTTCGACAGGGAACACTGAAGCTTTCTTT. This codes for CASSLSTGNTEAFF.

The chain links TRBV5-5 to TRBJ1-3, with D possibly matching TRBD1 (6 bases). Trimming took 5 bases from V and 4 from J, leaving 13 bases between them. Germline V gene sequence: CDR1 SGHKS, CDR2 YYEKEE (reference sequence). The CDR3 sequence is 14 residues long. In DNA, the CDR3 is TGTGCCAGCAGTACGGGGGGCTACGGAAACACCATATATTTT. Translating it yields CASSTGGYGNTIYF. The full variable domain, with the rest looked up from reference TRBV5-5 and TRBJ1-3, is DAGVTQSPTHLIKTRGQQVTLRCSPISGHKSVSWYQQVLGQGPQFIFQYYEKEERGRGNFPDRFSARQFPNYSSELNVNALLLGDSALYLCASSTGGYGNTIYFGEGSWLTVV.

This sequence joins TRBV6-2 or TRBV6-3 and TRBJ1-4; 9 bases line up with TRBD1. Germline V gene data show CDR1 as MNHEY and CDR2 as SVGEGT. The CDR3 is 14 amino acids. The junction had 2 bases not matched to a gene; V was cut back by 5 bases and J by 4 bases. CDR3 loop: CASSRGQGNEKLFF. In DNA, the CDR3 is TGTGCCAGCAGTCGGGGACAGGGTAATGAAAAACTGTTTTTT.

This clone is a singleton in its sample. The chain combines TRBV6-5 with TRBJ1-4; D remains ambiguous. V was trimmed by 0 bases and J by 4 bases, leaving 9 bases between them. The CDR3 is 15 residues long. The germline CDR1 and CDR2 sequences are MNHEY and SVGAGI. CDR3 protein: CASSYSGVGNEKLFF. The DNA for the CDR3 is TGTGCCAGCAGTTACTCTGGGGTGGGTAATGAAAAACTGTTTTTT.

Points on this clone: Other DNA sequences in this specimen translate into the identical CDR3. The chain carries TRBV24-1 and TRBJ1-5; D ambiguous. The CDR3 length is 13 residues. Germline V gene data show CDR1 as KGHDR and CDR2 as SFDVKD. Trimming took off 5 bases at V and 2 bases at J, with 6 bases between the two ends. The CDR3 DNA is TGTGCCACCAGTGGCCAGGGCAATCAGCCCCAGCATTTT. It specifies CATSGQGNQPQHF.